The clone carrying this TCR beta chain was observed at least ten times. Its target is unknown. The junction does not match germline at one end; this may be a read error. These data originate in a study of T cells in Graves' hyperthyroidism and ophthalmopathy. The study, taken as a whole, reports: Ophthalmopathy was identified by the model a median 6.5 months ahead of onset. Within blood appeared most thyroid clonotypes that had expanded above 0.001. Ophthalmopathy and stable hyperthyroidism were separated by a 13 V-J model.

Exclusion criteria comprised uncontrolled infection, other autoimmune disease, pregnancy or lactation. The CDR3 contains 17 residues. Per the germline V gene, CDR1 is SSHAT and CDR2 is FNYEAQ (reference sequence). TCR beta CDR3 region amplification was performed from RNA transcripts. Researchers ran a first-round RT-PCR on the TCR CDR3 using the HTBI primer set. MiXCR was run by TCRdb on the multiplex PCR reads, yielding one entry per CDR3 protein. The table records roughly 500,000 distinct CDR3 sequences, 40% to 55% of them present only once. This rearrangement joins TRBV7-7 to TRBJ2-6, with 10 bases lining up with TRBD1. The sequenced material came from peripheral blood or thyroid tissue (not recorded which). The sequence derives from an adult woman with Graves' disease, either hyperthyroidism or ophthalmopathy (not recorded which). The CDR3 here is CASSPGTGAPGANVLTF. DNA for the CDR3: TGTGCTAGCAGCCCCGGGACAGGGGCCCCTGGGGCCAACGTCCTGACTTTC.